What follows are 28 T cell receptor beta chains derived from one specimen sequenced in a study of post-analysis software for immune sequencing data. Study-wide points: TRBV5-6, TRBV5-1 and TRBV20-1 belonged to a set of roughly 5 TRBV segments that were more frequent in patients than controls.

The antigens of these receptors remain unknown. Carried by the TCR beta cDNA libraries were unique molecular identifiers. Using its own MiXCR run on the PCR reads, TCRdb lists one record per CDR3 protein. The table lists around 200,000 distinct CDR3 sequences, 29% of them singletons, with 3.4% in the top ten. The sequencing sample was made of blood. These receptors originate from a girl aged 2 to 17 with multiple sclerosis.

There are a few counts of this clonotype. The chain is built from TRBV27 and TRBJ1-4; weak D call: TRBD1 (6 bases). The ends were cut back, 4 bases at V and 13 bases at J, with 25 bases in the middle. Germline CDR1 is MNHEY and CDR2 is SMNVEV (reference sequence). The CDR3 sequence is 16 residues long. CDR3 residues: CASSSDLATPQGRLFF. As DNA, the CDR3 is TGTGCCAGCAGTTCTGACCTGGCTACGCCACAGGGAAGACTGTTTTTT.

With regard to this clonotype: A much larger clone differs from this one at a single base, so this may be a read error. This chain joins TRBV7-3 and TRBJ1-1; D gene ambiguous. V was trimmed by 0 bases and J by 1 base, leaving 3 bases between them. The CDR3 is 13 residues long. The germline CDR1 and CDR2 sequences are SGHTA and FQGTGA. DNA for the CDR3: TGTGCCAGCAGCTTAACGTGGAACACTGAAGCTTTCTTT. Translating gives CASSLTWNTEAFF.

The chain is built from TRBV6-5 and TRBJ1-4; 9 bases match TRBD1. CDR1 is MNHEY, CDR2 SVGAGI, per germline. V lost 1 base, J lost 7 bases, and 10 bases stayed unmatched. The CDR3 is 17 residues long. CDR3: CASSYFGNRGLGEKLFF. The DNA for the CDR3 is TGTGCCAGCAGTTACTTTGGGAACAGGGGGCTGGGTGAAAAACTGTTTTTT.

Only a few counts were recorded for this clonotype. This chain joins TRBV7-9 and TRBJ1-2; no clear D gene. Trimming removed 1 base from V and 7 bases from J, with 7 bases in between. The CDR3 covers 12 residues. Germline values: CDR1 SEHNR, CDR2 FQNEAQ (reference sequence). The CDR3 DNA follows: TGTGCCAGCAGCTTAGAGTCAGGTGGCTACACCTTC. Its protein product is CASSLESGGYTF. The full variable domain, with the rest looked up from reference TRBV7-9 and TRBJ1-2, is DTGVSQNPRHKITKRGQNVTFRCDPISEHNRLYWYRQTLGQGPEFLTYFQNEAQLEKSRLLSDRFSAERPKGSFSTLEIQRTEQGDSAMYLCASSLESGGYTFGSGTRLTVV.

This clonotype was seen repeatedly, ten times or more. The chain links TRBV7-9 to TRBJ2-7; 7 bases map to TRBD2. The CDR3 extends over 12 amino acids. The V gene end was trimmed by 8 bases and the J gene end by 6 bases; junction bases not matched to a gene: 7. The V gene's germline CDR1 is SEHNR and CDR2 FQNEAQ (reference sequence). The CDR3 here is CASQGLTGEQYF. The DNA of the CDR3 is TGTGCCAGCCAGGGACTAACGGGCGAGCAGTACTTC.

This clonotype was detected ten times or more. This chain uses TRBV12-3 or TRBV12-4 with TRBJ2-3; 11 nucleotides match TRBD1. This CDR3 region has 14 residues. With 4 bases clipped from V and 5 bases from J, the junction kept 2 bases outside the gene matches. The DNA of the CDR3 is TGTGCCAGCAGTTCCGGGACAGGGGGAGATACGCAGTATTTT. Amino acid sequence: CASSSGTGGDTQYF.

This clonotype was found a few times. The chain links TRBV6-1 to TRBJ1-1; 10 nucleotides agree with TRBD1. Germline loops: CDR1 MNHNS, CDR2 SASEGT. The J segment lost 5 bases and the V segment lost 4 bases, leaving 10 bases of the junction unmatched. The CDR3 is 16 amino acids. The DNA of the CDR3 is TGTGCCAGCAGTGGAACGGACAGGGGGGCTGCGACTGAAGCTTTCTTT. Its translation: CASSGTDRGAATEAFF.

This clonotype was counted between two and nine times. This chain uses TRBV12-3 or TRBV12-4 with TRBJ1-1; TRBD1 is a possible D gene (6 bases). V shed 6 bases and J shed 1 base, with 9 bases lying between them. The CDR3 is 13 amino acids. Here the CDR3 DNA reads TGTGCCAGCAGGCCACAGGGGAACACTGAAGCTTTCTTT. It is translated as CASRPQGNTEAFF.

The chain is built from TRBV20-1 and TRBJ2-7; possibly TRBD1 for D (5 bases). Trimming left V 6 bases short and J 2 bases short, with 17 bases between. Per germline, CDR1 DFQATT and CDR2 SNEGSKA (reference sequence). This CDR3 comprises 14 residues. The CDR3 loop reads CSAQTQATTYEQYF. In DNA, the CDR3 is TGCAGTGCCCAAACACAGGCAACGACCTACGAGCAGTACTTC.

This clonotype was counted between two and nine times. V and J are TRBV5-1 and TRBJ1-1, with D unresolved. The CDR3 extends over 15 amino acids. Trimming took off 4 bases at V and 0 bases at J, with 13 bases between the two ends. CDR1 is SGHRS, CDR2 YFSETQ, per germline. The CDR3: CASSPQDMVNTEAFF. The CDR3 region has the DNA TGCGCCAGCAGCCCTCAAGACATGGTGAACACTGAAGCTTTCTTT. The whole variable domain, remainder taken from reference TRBV5-1 and TRBJ1-1, is KAGVTQTPRYLIKTRGQQVTLSCSPISGHRSVSWYQQTPGQGLQFLFEYFSETQRNKGNFPGRFSGRQFSNSRSEMNVSTLELGDSALYLCASSPQDMVNTEAFFGQGTRLTVV.

The rearrangement links TRBV10-3 to TRBJ2-1; 13 nucleotides match TRBD2. The CDR3 runs to 17 residues. The trim removed 2 bases at V and 3 bases at J, leaving 4 bases unmatched. Looked up from germline, CDR1 is ENHRY and CDR2 is SYGVKD. This CDR3 reads CAISEGLAGDFYNEQFF. CDR3 in DNA: TGTGCCATCAGTGAGGGACTAGCGGGAGACTTCTACAATGAGCAGTTCTTC.

Ten or more counts support this clonotype. V usage is TRBV12-3 or TRBV12-4 and J usage is TRBJ2-5; tentatively, D is TRBD2 (7 bases). V gave up 5 bases and J gave up 5 bases, with 15 bases separating them. This CDR3 contains 14 residues. CDR3 residues: CASSLRGPGETQYF. The CDR3, as DNA: TGTGCCAGCAGTCTGCGGGGGCCTGGGGAGACCCAGTACTTC.

The chain links TRBV7-9 to TRBJ2-5, with 9 bases identical to TRBD1. Germline V gives CDR1 SEHNR, CDR2 FQNEAQ (reference sequence). With 4 bases clipped from V and 11 bases from J, the junction kept 20 bases outside the gene matches. The CDR3 runs to 17 residues. CDR3: CASSSATGTGLGFEQYF. Here the CDR3 DNA reads TGTGCCAGCAGCTCGGCAACCGGGACAGGGTTGGGCTTTGAGCAGTACTTC. The full variable domain, its missing parts supplied by reference TRBV7-9 and TRBJ2-5, is DTGVSQNPRHKITKRGQNVTFRCDPISEHNRLYWYRQTLGQGPEFLTYFQNEAQLEKSRLLSDRFSAERPKGSFSTLEIQRTEQGDSAMYLCASSSATGTGLGFEQYFGPGTRLLVL.

The chain joins TRBV12-3 or TRBV12-4 to TRBJ1-1; 7 positions agree with TRBD1. The CDR3 runs 15 residues. V trimming: 5 bases; J trimming: 1 base; junction bases outside the gene matches: 7. The CDR3 protein is CASSPDTGENTEAFF. As DNA, the CDR3 is TGTGCCAGCAGTCCGGACACAGGGGAGAACACTGAAGCTTTCTTT.

The chain carries TRBV7-2 and TRBJ1-6; tentatively, D is TRBD1 (5 bases). The CDR3 has 15 amino acids. Germline V gene lookup returns CDR1 SGHTA and CDR2 FQGNSA. Trimming took off 2 bases at V and 7 bases at J, with 12 bases between the two ends. The chain's CDR3 is CASSLIGAGNSPLHF. In DNA form, the CDR3 reads TGTGCCAGCAGCTTAATAGGCGCAGGGAATTCACCCCTCCACTTT.

This clonotype turned up a few times. The genes are TRBV30 and TRBJ2-1; D unresolved. CDR3 length: 12 amino acids. Germline V lookup: CDR1 GTSNPN, CDR2 SVGIG (reference sequence). V was clipped by 5 bases and J by 10 bases, with 15 bases between them. CDR3 protein: CAWSPPRGEQFF. The CDR3 nucleotides are TGTGCCTGGTCCCCGCCCCGTGGGGAGCAGTTCTTC.

For this clonotype: This clone may be a read error of a much larger clone one base away. The CDR3 DNA sequence: TGCAGCGTTGGGACAGGGAGCTCCTACGAGCAGTACGTC. Encoded protein: CSVGTGSSYEQYV. The rearrangement links TRBV29-1 to TRBJ2-7; 8 bases are shared with TRBD1. This CDR3 has 13 amino acids. The germline V gene has CDR1 SQVTM and CDR2 ANQGSEA. V was pared by 4 bases and J by 0 bases, with 2 bases of the junction left unmatched.

This clonotype has only a few counts. The rearrangement uses TRBV28 and TRBJ2-3, with 10 bases aligning to TRBD2. CDR3 size: 15 residues. CDR1 is MDHEN and CDR2 is SYDVKM in the germline V gene. With 11 bases clipped from V and 6 bases from J, the junction kept 14 bases outside the gene matches. CDR3 DNA: TGTGCCGGCTCTAGCGGGGGAGTCGAGAGGGATACGCAGTATTTT. Translating gives CAGSSGGVERDTQYF.

About this clonotype: A much larger clone differs from this one at a single base, so this may be a read error. The chain combines TRBV6-5 with TRBJ2-7; 7 bases are a match to TRBD1. The trim removed 8 bases at V and 3 bases at J, leaving 7 bases unmatched. Germline V CDR1 and CDR2: MNHEY, SVGAGI. The CDR3 contains 13 residues. CDR3 nucleotide sequence: TGTGCCAGCGGGAGACAGGGAAGCTACGAGCAGTACTTC. The encoded protein is CASGRQGSYEQYF.

This clonotype has at least ten counts. The chain is built from TRBV7-2 and TRBJ2-3; TRBD1 matches 9 bases. J gave up 2 bases and V 5 bases, and 5 bases lay outside the gene matches. CDR1 is SGHTA and CDR2 is FQGNSA in the germline V gene. The CDR3 loop spans 15 amino acids. The CDR3 here is CASSPGQGPTDTQYF. CDR3 DNA sequence: TGTGCCAGCAGCCCGGGACAGGGTCCCACAGATACGCAGTATTTT. Full variable domain (missing parts from reference TRBV7-2 and TRBJ2-3): GAGVSQSPSNKVTEKGKDVELRCDPISGHTALYWYRQSLGQGLEFLIYFQGNSAPDKSGLPSDRFSAERTGGSVSTLTIQRTQQEDSAVYLCASSPGQGPTDTQYFGPGTRLTVL.

In its sample, this clonotype was seen many times. The rearrangement links TRBV20-1 to TRBJ2-7; 7 bases fit TRBD2. The V segment lost 3 bases and the J segment 3 bases; nucleotides outside the gene matches: 5. The germline gives CDR1 DFQATT, CDR2 SNEGSKA (reference sequence). CDR3 length: 13 residues. The CDR3 sequence: CSARLASGYEQYF. In nucleotides, the CDR3 is TGCAGTGCTAGGCTCGCTAGCGGCTACGAGCAGTACTTC.

The table lists this clonotype with a few counts. The gene calls are TRBV12-3 or TRBV12-4 and TRBJ2-7; D not resolved. V shed 7 bases and J shed 2 bases, with 12 bases lying between them. The CDR3 covers 13 residues. CDR3 DNA: TGTGCCAGCAAAGGCCCTACGACCTACGAGCAGTACTTC. Protein: CASKGPTTYEQYF.

V usage is TRBV11-2 and J usage is TRBJ2-5, with 7 bases matching TRBD2. The better agreement between TRBJ2-7 and the DNA end casts doubt on the J call. The germline gives CDR1 SGHAT, CDR2 FQNNGV. The CDR3 loop spans 16 amino acids. CDR3 sequence: CASSLAGGVKGDEQYF. The CDR3 region has the DNA TGTGCCAGCAGCTTAGCGGGGGGAGTCAAAGGGGACGAGCAGTACTTC.

This chain connects TRBV14 to TRBJ2-1; D is possibly TRBD1 (5 bases). Germline CDR1 is SGHDN and CDR2 is FVKESK. V was trimmed by 4 bases and J by 2 bases, leaving 12 bases between them. This CDR3 comprises 15 residues. The CDR3 DNA reads TGTGCCAGCAGCCCCAACAAGGGGCCCTACAATGAGCAGTTCTTC. This encodes CASSPNKGPYNEQFF.

This sequence joins TRBV20-1 and TRBJ2-2; the D gene is possibly TRBD1 (6 bases). V dropped 2 bases and J dropped 3 bases, with 16 bases sitting between them. Per germline, CDR1 DFQATT and CDR2 SNEGSKA (reference sequence). The CDR3 spans 16 residues. The CDR3 protein is CSARSMDSPYTGELFF. Here the CDR3 DNA reads TGCAGTGCTAGATCAATGGACAGCCCGTACACCGGGGAGCTGTTTTTT.

The chain couples TRBV20-1 to TRBJ2-2; TRBD2 matches at 7 bases. The CDR3 totals 16 residues. V lost 5 bases to trimming and J lost 5 bases; unmatched junction nucleotides: 14. CDR1 is DFQATT and CDR2 is SNEGSKA in the germline V gene (reference sequence). DNA for the CDR3: TGCAGTGCTGCCTCCTTGGGGGGGAGTGATACCGGGGAGCTGTTTTTT. Translating gives CSAASLGGSDTGELFF.

In its sample, this clonotype was seen many times. The chain links TRBV3-1 to TRBJ2-1; a weak D match, TRBD2 (6 bases). CDR3 length equals 15 residues. V lost 4 bases and J lost 2, with 12 bases in between. The germline V gene encodes CDR1 LGHDT and CDR2 YNNKEL (reference sequence). The CDR3 sequence is CASSPFGGAYNEQFF. The CDR3 DNA is TGTGCCAGCAGCCCTTTCGGCGGGGCCTACAATGAGCAGTTCTTC.

The chain uses TRBV28 and TRBJ2-4; 10 bases match TRBD1. The J call may be mistaken, given a closer DNA end match to TRBJ2-5. CDR3 length: 14 residues. The germline V gene has CDR1 MDHEN and CDR2 SYDVKM. DNA of the CDR3: TGTGCCAACAGCCGGGACAGGGGTTACGAGACCCAGTACTTC. Amino acid sequence: CANSRDRGYETQYF.